This TCR beta chain appears in the sequencing data of a study of cytomegalovirus exposure and HLA in healthy donors. As concerns this clone: Its antigen is currently unknown.

Trimming left V 0 bases short and J 7 bases short, with 10 bases between. The CDR3 loop spans 15 amino acids. Germline values: CDR1 WNHNN, CDR2 SYGVQD (reference sequence). Researchers ran the PCR with 60 Vbeta and 13 Jbeta primers. Repertoires were generated with immunoSEQ multiplex PCR, while TCRdb's copy carries only in-frame clones and drops some. The sample lists over 200,000 clones, around 89% occurring once. Notes on the study in general: Most of the TCR beta V segments (in an earlier analysis) were productive either about 87% or about 30% of the time.

The receptor comes from a woman aged 18-29 years in good health and CMV-seronegative. The specimen sequenced was PBMCs. V usage is TRBV10-1 and J usage is TRBJ1-6; the D is unclear. CDR3 loop: CASSESSPGNSPLHF. The CDR3, as DNA: TGCGCCAGCAGTGAGTCGAGTCCGGGGAATTCACCCCTCCACTTT.